The rows below give T cell receptor beta chains drawn from one sample of a study of T-cell memory formation after mild COVID-19. TCRdb analysed the 5' RACE reads with MiXCR anew, one entry per CDR3 protein. The sample has hundreds of thousands of distinct CDR3 sequences; 15% to 20% are singletons. Sequenced: PBMCs or a T cell subset sorted from them (not recorded which). The receptors come from an adult woman who had mild COVID-19 (a few samples of this study predate the infection). Cell type and time point are not known. Both conserved end residues are part of each CDR3. The D gene is left open where the match is weak. Clone size is not always given. Where it is, it says once, few, many or a class for expanded clones.

TRBJ2-7 | . | TRBV9 | . | TGTGCCAGCAGCGTAGGTGGTAACCCCACTCACGAGCAGTACTTC | CASSVGGNPTHEQYF
TRBJ2-7 | . | TRBV7-9 | few | TGTGCCAGCAGCTTAGCCGGGGCGAATGTGGACGAGCAGTACTTC | CASSLAGANVDEQYF
TRBJ2-7 | . | TRBV7-9 | . | TGTGCCAGCAGCTTAGAGCAGGGGTCCACCTACGAGCAGTACTTC | CASSLEQGSTYEQYF
TRBJ2-5 | . | TRBV5-1 | . | TGCGCCAGCAGCCAAACAAGTCGTGACAGAGAGACCCAGTACTTC | CASSQTSRDRETQYF
TRBJ2-4 | TRBD1 | TRBV20-1 | . | TGCAGTGCTAGAGAGGGACAGGGGTATTTAGCCAAAAACATTCAGTACTTC | CSAREGQGYLAKNIQYF
TRBJ2-3 | . | TRBV7-3 | many | TGTGCCAGCAGCCCCGGGGGGCGAGGCACAGATACGCAGTATTTT | CASSPGGRGTDTQYF
TRBJ2-3 | TRBD1 | TRBV7-2 | few | TGTGCCAGCAGCATAACAGGGGGAGGAGATACGCAGTATTTT | CASSITGGGDTQYF
TRBJ2-3 | . | TRBV6-2/TRBV6-3 | . | TGTGCCAGCAGTTATATGTGGGGTGGCACAGATACGCAGTATTTT | CASSYMWGGTDTQYF
TRBJ1-1 | TRBD1 | TRBV20-1 | few | TGCAGTGCGGCTACGGACAGGGGAGAAACTGAAGCTTTCTTT | CSAATDRGETEAFF
TRBJ1-5 | . | TRBV20-1 | few | TGCAGTGCTAGCTCGGATAGCAATCAGCCCCAGCATTTT | CSASSDSNQPQHF
TRBJ2-2 | TRBD1 | TRBV6-2/TRBV6-3 | . | TGTGCCAGCAGTTACTCGAGACAGGGGCCCACCGGGGAGCTGTTTTTT | CASSYSRQGPTGELFF
TRBJ1-1 | . | TRBV4-3 | . | TGCGCCAGCAGCCAAGGGGTAAATCCGGGTGTAGAGAACACTGAAGCTTTCTTT | CASSQGVNPGVENTEAFF
TRBJ2-2 | TRBD2 | TRBV6-4 | . | TGTGCCAGCAGTGAGACTAGCACGAACACCGGGGAGCTGTTTTTT | CASSETSTNTGELFF
TRBJ2-7 | . | TRBV25-1 | . | TGTGCCAGCAGTGATCAAAACCGGGAACCCTACGAGCAGTACTTC | CASSDQNREPYEQYF
TRBJ2-5 | . | TRBV7-2 | many | TGTGCCAGCAGCTTAACGAGGGAGACCCAGTACTTC | CASSLTRETQYF
TRBJ2-1 | TRBD2 | TRBV5-8 | few | TGTGCCAGCAACCTAGCGGGAGGGCCAGGGCAGTTCTTC | CASNLAGGPGQFF
TRBJ2-7 | TRBD1 | TRBV6-5 | few | TGTGCCAGCAGTTACTCGACAGGGCCAGGCTACGAGCAGTACTTC | CASSYSTGPGYEQYF
TRBJ2-3 | TRBD1 | TRBV12-3/TRBV12-4 | few | TGTGCCAGCAGCCAAGACAGGGTTGGCACAGATACGCAGTATTTT | CASSQDRVGTDTQYF
TRBJ2-2 | . | TRBV5-1 | . | TGCGCCAGCAGCTCGCAAAACACCGGGGAGCTGTTTTTT | CASSSQNTGELFF
TRBJ1-5 | . | TRBV13 | . | TGTGCCAGCAGCTTAGGACAGCATCAGCCCCAGCATTTT | CASSLGQHQPQHF
TRBJ2-2 | . | TRBV12-3/TRBV12-4 | . | TGTGCCAGCAGTTTCCCGAACACCGGGGAGCTGTTTTTT | CASSFPNTGELFF
TRBJ2-5 | TRBD2 | TRBV10-3 | . | TGTGCCATCAGAGAGGGAGGACTAGCGGGACTCCTAGAGACCCAGTACTTC | CAIREGGLAGLLETQYF
TRBJ2-1 | . | TRBV29-1 | few | TGCAGCGTTGGGCTGCGGCTACGGGGGTACAATGAGCAGTTCTTC | CSVGLRLRGYNEQFF
TRBJ1-2 | . | TRBV30 | few | TGTGCCTGGAGTCCCAAAAGGGTTTCGCGTGGCTACACCTTC | CAWSPKRVSRGYTF
TRBJ2-7 | TRBD1 | TRBV5-1 | . | TGCGCCAGCAGCCTAGGACAGGGCATGTTAGCCTACGAGCAGTACTTC | CASSLGQGMLAYEQYF
TRBJ2-5 | TRBD1 | TRBV18 | . | TGTGCCAGCTCACCTTCCGGGACAGGGTACCAAGAGACCCAGTACTTC | CASSPSGTGYQETQYF
TRBJ2-7 | . | TRBV27 | once | TGTGCCAGCAGTTTATCGAGCCACGAGCAGTACTTC | CASSLSSHEQYF
TRBJ1-1 | TRBD1 | TRBV27 | many | TGTGCCAGCGGCCGCCGGGACAGCAACACTGAAGCTTTCTTT | CASGRRDSNTEAFF
TRBJ1-2 | TRBD1 | TRBV3-1 | many | TGTGCCAGCAGTCCCGGGACAGGATTGAACTATGGCTACACCTTC | CASSPGTGLNYGYTF
TRBJ2-3 | TRBD2 | TRBV9 | . | TGTGCCAGCAGCCCTCGGGAGGGCCACACAGATACGCAGTATTTT | CASSPREGHTDTQYF
TRBJ2-3 | TRBD2 | TRBV5-1 | few | TGCGCCAGCAGCTTAATGGGGGGGACGGCGGATACGCAGTATTTT | CASSLMGGTADTQYF
TRBJ2-7 | TRBD1 | TRBV7-8 | few | TGTGCCAGCAGCAAAGTCCCACAGGGGGACTCCTACGAGCAGTACTTC | CASSKVPQGDSYEQYF
TRBJ2-1 | . | TRBV6-5 | . | TGTGCCAGCAGTTACGACATCTTGGGCCAGCATCCAGACGAGCAGTTCTTC | CASSYDILGQHPDEQFF
TRBJ1-3 | TRBD1 | TRBV12-3/TRBV12-4 | many | TGTGCCAGCAGTTTAGGACAGGGCCACTCTGGAAACACCATATATTTT | CASSLGQGHSGNTIYF
TRBJ1-1 | . | TRBV20-1 | few | TGCAGTGCTCCCCAGCAAGGGGTTAATGAAGCTTTCTTT | CSAPQQGVNEAFF
TRBJ1-2 | . | TRBV6-1 | . | TGTGCCAGCGGGGCAGGAAGGGCCCCGACGAATGGCTACACCTTC | CASGAGRAPTNGYTF
TRBJ2-7 | . | TRBV20-1 | . | TGCAGTGCTAGAAACTCCCTCTACGAGCAGTACTTC | CSARNSLYEQYF
TRBJ1-3 | . | TRBV4-3 | few | TGCGCCAGCAGCCAGGCCTATGTGTCCGTCTCTGGAAACACCATATATTTT | CASSQAYVSVSGNTIYF
TRBJ1-5 | . | TRBV12-3/TRBV12-4 | few | TGTGCCAGCAGTAGTCGCGCCCATCAGCCCCAGCATTTT | CASSSRAHQPQHF
TRBJ2-5 | . | TRBV7-2 | . | TGTGCCAGCAGCCCTAGACAGGCTGGGGGGGCGGCCCAGTACTTC | CASSPRQAGGAAQYF
TRBJ2-1 | . | TRBV4-2 | . | TGTGCCAGCAGCCAAGATGCCAATGAGCAGTTCTTC | CASSQDANEQFF
TRBJ1-2 | TRBD1 | TRBV20-1 | many | TGCAGTGCCCCCCCCGGGACAGGGGGGATAAACTATGGCTACACCTTC | CSAPPGTGGINYGYTF
TRBJ1-2 | TRBD1 | TRBV11-2 | few | TGTGCCAGCAGCTTCATGAGGGACAGGGGGGACTATGGCTACACCTTC | CASSFMRDRGDYGYTF
TRBJ1-2 | TRBD1 | TRBV7-6 | . | TGTGCCAGCAGCTCGGGACAGGGCAGTCTCTATGGCTACACCTTC | CASSSGQGSLYGYTF
TRBJ2-1 | . | TRBV12-3/TRBV12-4 | . | TGTGCCAGCAGTCCAAGAGTGGGCGAGCAGTTCTTC | CASSPRVGEQFF
TRBJ1-2 | . | TRBV18 | few | TGTGCCAGCTCACCACTCCGGGTGATGGACTATGGCTACACCTTC | CASSPLRVMDYGYTF
TRBJ1-2 | TRBD1 | TRBV29-1 | . | TGCAGCGTTGAAGAGGGGACAGGGGATGGCTACACCTTC | CSVEEGTGDGYTF
TRBJ2-4 | . | TRBV12-3/TRBV12-4 | few | TGTGCCAGCAGTCCAGGACGTAACATTCAGTACTTC | CASSPGRNIQYF